A selection of T cell receptor beta chains follows, all from one sample in a study of CD4 T cells in relation to SARS-CoV-2 and coronaviruses. Assay used: immunoSEQ multiplex PCR; TCRdb lists only in-frame clones, some missing. The sample consists of 50,000 to 65,000 clones, about 90% of them appearing once. Sequencing was carried out using naive CD4+ T cells from PBMCs. Receptors were obtained from an adult with COVID-19. Each CDR3 is given with its conserved first and last residue. The D gene is left open where the match is weak. Clone size is shown for a subset of rows, as once, few, many or a class of expanded clone.

>.|TRBV12-3/TRBV12-4|.|TRBJ1-5
TGTGCCAGCAGTTTAGACCAGAACCAGCCCCAGCATTTT
CASSLDQNQPQHF
>.|TRBV12-3/TRBV12-4|.|TRBJ1-5
TGTGCCAGCCCCGGTCAGGGAAATCAGCCCCAGCATTTT
CASPGQGNQPQHF
>TRBD2|TRBV30|.|TRBJ2-1
TGTGCCTGGAGTGTACCGGGAGGGCCTTATGAGCAGTTCTTC
CAWSVPGGPYEQFF
>.|TRBV14|.|TRBJ1-2
TGTGCCAGCAGCCACAGTATCTATGGCTACACCTTC
CASSHSIYGYTF
>TRBD2|TRBV3-1/TRBV3-2|.|TRBJ2-1
TGTGCCAGCAGCCCCAGGATAGCGGGAGATCTGTTCTTC
CASSPRIAGDLFF
>TRBD1|TRBV2|.|TRBJ2-4
TGTGCCAGCAGTGGGGACAGCGCTGGGGACATTCAGTACTTC
CASSGDSAGDIQYF
>.|TRBV5-6|.|TRBJ1-2
TGTGCCAGCAGCTTGGCCGGGTATGGCTACACCTTC
CASSLAGYGYTF
>TRBD1|TRBV12-3/TRBV12-4|.|TRBJ2-1
TGTGCCAGCACCACTGACAGGGGGAATGAGCAGTTCTTC
CASTTDRGNEQFF
>.|TRBV6-6|.|TRBJ2-7
TGTGCCAGCAGTTACTTGACTACCGACACCTACGAGCAGTACTTC
CASSYLTTDTYEQYF
>TRBD2|TRBV27|.|TRBJ2-3
TGTGCCAGCAGTCCGGGATGGACTAGCGGGAGTTGGAGCACAGATACGCAGTATTTT
CASSPGWTSGSWSTDTQYF
>.|TRBV21-1|.|TRBJ2-2
TGTGCCAGCAGCAAAGCGGCCAAAGGCGGCACCGGGGAGCTGTTTTTT
CASSKAAKGGTGELFF
>.|TRBV27|once|TRBJ2-1
TGTGCCAGCGCAAAGCCGGGGCTCATACAAGATGAGCAGTTCTTC
CASAKPGLIQDEQFF
>TRBD2|TRBV9|.|TRBJ2-1
TGTGCCAGCAGCGCGAGGGGACTAGCGGGAAGCGCCAGGGATGAGCAGTTCTTC
CASSARGLAGSARDEQFF
>.|TRBV5-1|.|TRBJ1-4
TGCGCCAGCAGCCCCTCCCAATTCCAAAAACTGTTTTTT
CASSPSQFQKLFF
>.|TRBV5-4|.|TRBJ2-5
TGTGCCAGCAGCTTGGGCGGGATGGAGACCCAGTACTTC
CASSLGGMETQYF
>.|TRBV25-1|.|TRBJ2-5
TGTGCCAGCAGAGGGGTTGGAGAGACCCAGTACTTC
CASRGVGETQYF
>.|TRBV18|.|TRBJ2-3
TGTGCCAGCTCACCGTGGGCTAGCTTCACAGATACGCAGTATTTT
CASSPWASFTDTQYF
>TRBD1|TRBV29-1|.|TRBJ2-3
TGCAGCGGGGGCAGGGGGCCCAGAGATACGCAGTATTTT
CSGGRGPRDTQYF
>.|TRBV4-3|.|TRBJ2-7
TGCGCCAGCAGCCAGGGGGTGAGTGAGGGGTACGAGCAGTACTTC
CASSQGVSEGYEQYF
>.|TRBV3-1/TRBV3-2|.|TRBJ2-2
TGTGCCAGCAGCGGGATAGTTTTAGGCACCGGGGAGCTGTTTTTT
CASSGIVLGTGELFF
>.|TRBV25-1|.|TRBJ2-1
TGTGCCAGCAGTCCCCCCTGGAGTGTGGATGAGCAGTTCTTC
CASSPPWSVDEQFF
>.|TRBV13|.|TRBJ2-1
TGTGCCAGCAGCACGGACAGATACAATGAGCAGTTCTTC
CASSTDRYNEQFF